This T cell receptor (beta chain) stems from a study of shared clonotypes between healthy human individuals. Trimming left V 2 bases short and J 3 bases short, with 11 bases between. The CDR3 has 14 amino acids. Germline loops: CDR1 MDHEN, CDR2 SYDVKM. The DNA input per sorted-subset replicate PCR was approximately 210 ng, corresponding to around 28,000 T cell genomes. The protocol was immunoSEQ multiplex PCR, while the TCRdb copy is restricted to in-frame clones and leaves out a portion. The table lists more than 2 million clones, approximately 95% of them singletons, with about 1.1% in the top ten. Study conclusions and caveats: Donor scarcity curtailed the genetic and exposure-history diversity represented herein. An expected dependence of interdonor clonotype sharing on sequencing depth was noted. Inspection by rarefaction showed sorted-subset sequencing to be incomplete despite large depth.

To note about this clone: No antigen is known for it.

CD45RO-negative CD8 cells positively selected for CCR7 made up the naive population, which excluded terminally differentiated effector memory CD45RA+ cells. This sequence joins TRBV28 and TRBJ2-7; D unclear. The specimen sequenced was naive CD8+ T cells sorted from blood. The TCR sequence derives from a man younger than 35 in good health. CDR3 amino acids: CASSLGIWGYEQYF. The DNA of the CDR3 is TGTGCCAGCAGTTTAGGGATCTGGGGCTACGAGCAGTACTTC.